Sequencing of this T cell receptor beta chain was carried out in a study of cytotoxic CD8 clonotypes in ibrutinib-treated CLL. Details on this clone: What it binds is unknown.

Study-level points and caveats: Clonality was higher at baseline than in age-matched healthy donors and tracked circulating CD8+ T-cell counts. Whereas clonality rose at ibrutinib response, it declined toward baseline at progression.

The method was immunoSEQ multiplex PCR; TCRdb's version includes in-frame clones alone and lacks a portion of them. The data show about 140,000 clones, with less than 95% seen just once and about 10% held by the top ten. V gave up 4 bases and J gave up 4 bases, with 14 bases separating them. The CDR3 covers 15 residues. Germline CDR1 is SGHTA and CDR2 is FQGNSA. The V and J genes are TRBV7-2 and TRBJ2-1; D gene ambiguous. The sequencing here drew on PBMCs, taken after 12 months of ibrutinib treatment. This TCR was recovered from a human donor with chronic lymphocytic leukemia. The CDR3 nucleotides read TGTGCCAGCAGCTCAGAAGAACTCGGGTACAATGAGCAGTTCTTC. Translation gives CASSSEELGYNEQFF. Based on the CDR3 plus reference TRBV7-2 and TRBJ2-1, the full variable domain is GAGVSQSPSNKVTEKGKDVELRCDPISGHTALYWYRQSLGQGLEFLIYFQGNSAPDKSGLPSDRFSAERTGGSVSTLTIQRTQQEDSAVYLCASSSEELGYNEQFFGPGTRLTVL.